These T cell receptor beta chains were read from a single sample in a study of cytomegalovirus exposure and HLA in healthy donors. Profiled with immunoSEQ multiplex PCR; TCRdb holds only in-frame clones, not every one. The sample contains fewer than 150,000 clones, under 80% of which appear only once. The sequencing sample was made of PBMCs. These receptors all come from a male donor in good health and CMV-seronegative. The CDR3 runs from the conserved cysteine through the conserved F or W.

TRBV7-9 CASSLDTRQNIQYF
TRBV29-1 CSVGGRSYEQYF
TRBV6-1 CAIGPSGRATDTQYF
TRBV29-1 CRATTAGDSYNEQFF
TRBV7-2 CASSPDQRQPQYF
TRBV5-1 CASSLDRSRGEQFF
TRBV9 CASQTGLNEKLFF
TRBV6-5 CASSYGGTSYGYTF
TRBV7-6 CASSAGGSQPQHF
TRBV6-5 CASSLSEAPYGYTF
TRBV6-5 CASSYSIDRVEKLFF
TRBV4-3 CASSQGTASSYEQYF
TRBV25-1 CASSEPIGQGGYGYTF
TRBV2 CASSLAGAGRETQYF
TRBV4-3 CASSQGRRLSEAFF
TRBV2 CASSEATGPLIEGTQYF
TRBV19 CASTSGTAPIQETQYF
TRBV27 CASSAAGTVNSPLHF
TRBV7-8 CASSSGSLGLAGTVSYEQYF
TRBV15 CATSPSRLVIQETQYF
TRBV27 CASSLSGSGNTQYF
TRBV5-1 CASSLETVVGAPGNTIYF
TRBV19 CASSAMKQGAEAFF
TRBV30 CAWSPPGARDVETQYF
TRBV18 CASSLYAQGNEQFF
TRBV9 CASSPPSQGSSNTEAFF
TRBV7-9 CASSPRGLAGGNEQFF
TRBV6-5 CASSLSHDFYGYTF
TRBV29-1 CSVHRGQGVFHEQFF
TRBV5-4 CASSLYGDPPYEQYF
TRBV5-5 CASSFLGGWTRNIQYF
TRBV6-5 CASSPFSGGNQPQHF
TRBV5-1 CASSLSKPSWGYPF
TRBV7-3 CASSLGSTSLGETQYF
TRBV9 CASSVAPGHKEYF